This TCR beta chain was documented in a study of regulatory T cells in long-lasting Graves disease. This sample's time point: newly diagnosed GD, antithyroid drugs for less than 3 months. The TCR library was prepared using RNA isolated from PBMCs. Arm-PCR of CDR3 regions and iRepertoire HTBI primers were used to build TCR beta libraries. TCRdb re-derived calls from the multiplex PCR reads in MiXCR, one entry per CDR3 protein. Of some 400,000 distinct CDR3 sequences in the sample, just under 15% were seen once. Points from the study as a whole: Favoring TRBV28, TRBJ1-2 and TRBJ2-5 was a feature seen in persistent disease. A reduction in accuracy may have resulted from the small sample size.

A note on this clonotype: Its antigen remains unidentified.

This CDR3 region has 17 residues. J was trimmed by 2 bases and V by 5 bases; bases with no gene match: 4. The germline gives CDR1 MNHEY, CDR2 SMNVEV (reference sequence). The same sample was also studied in work on T cells in Graves' hyperthyroidism and ophthalmopathy. That work states: Exclusion of patients followed from uncontrolled infection, other autoimmune disease, pregnancy or lactation.

The V and J genes are TRBV27 and TRBJ2-3; TRBD2 matches 16 bases. The sample in question was peripheral blood mononuclear cells (PBMCs), obtained at new diagnosis, from a patient treated with antithyroid drugs. This TCR derives from a woman in her 30s with Graves disease. In DNA, the CDR3 is TGTGCCAGCAGTCCGGGACTAGCGGGAGGGTTCACAGATACGCAGTATTTT. It is translated as CASSPGLAGGFTDTQYF.